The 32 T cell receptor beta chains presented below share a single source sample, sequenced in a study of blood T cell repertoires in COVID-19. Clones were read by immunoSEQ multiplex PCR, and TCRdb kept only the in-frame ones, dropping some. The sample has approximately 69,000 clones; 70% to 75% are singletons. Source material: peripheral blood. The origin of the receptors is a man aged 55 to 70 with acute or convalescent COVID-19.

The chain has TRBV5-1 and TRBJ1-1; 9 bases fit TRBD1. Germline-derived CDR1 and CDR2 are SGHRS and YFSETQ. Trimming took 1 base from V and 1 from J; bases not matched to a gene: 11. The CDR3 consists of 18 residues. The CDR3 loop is CASSLLVTGGSKNTEAFF. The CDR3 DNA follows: TGCGCCAGCAGCTTGTTGGTCACAGGGGGCAGCAAGAACACTGAAGCTTTCTTT.

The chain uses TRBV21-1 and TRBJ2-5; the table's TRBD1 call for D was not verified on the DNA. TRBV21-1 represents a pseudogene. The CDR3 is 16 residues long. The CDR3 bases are TGTGCCAGCAGCAAGTCCTTGGATCAACAGGGAGAGACCCAGTACTTC. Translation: CASSKSLDQQGETQYF.

CDR3 protein: CASSSRTGGNDEQYF. Written as DNA, the CDR3 is TGCGCCAGCAGCTCCCGAACAGGGGGCAACGACGAGCAGTACTTC. This chain links TRBV5-1 with TRBJ2-7; 9 nucleotides agree with TRBD1. CDR3 length: 15 amino acids. In germline, CDR1 is SGHRS, CDR2 YFSETQ. Trimming removed 3 bases from V and 5 bases from J; junction bases left unmatched: 9.

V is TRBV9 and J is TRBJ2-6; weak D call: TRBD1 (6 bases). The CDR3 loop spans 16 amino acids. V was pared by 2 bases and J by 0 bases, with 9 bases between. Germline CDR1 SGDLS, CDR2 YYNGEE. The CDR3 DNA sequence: TGTGCCAGCAGCGTGGACAGTAACTCTGGGGCCAACGTCCTGACTTTC. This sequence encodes CASSVDSNSGANVLTF.

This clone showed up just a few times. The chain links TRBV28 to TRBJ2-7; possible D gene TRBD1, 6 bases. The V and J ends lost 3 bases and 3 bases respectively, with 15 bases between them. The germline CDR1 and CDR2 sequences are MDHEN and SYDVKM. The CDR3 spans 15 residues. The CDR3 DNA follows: TGTGCCAGCAGTTTCCCGGACAGCTACGTCTACGAGCAGTACTTC. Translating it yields CASSFPDSYVYEQYF.

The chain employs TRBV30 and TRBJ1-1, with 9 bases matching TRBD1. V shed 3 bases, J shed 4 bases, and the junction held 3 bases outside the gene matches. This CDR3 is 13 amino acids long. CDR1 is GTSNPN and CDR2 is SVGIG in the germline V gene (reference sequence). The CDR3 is CAWRRQGGTEAFF. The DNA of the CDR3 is TGTGCCTGGAGGAGACAGGGGGGCACTGAAGCTTTCTTT.

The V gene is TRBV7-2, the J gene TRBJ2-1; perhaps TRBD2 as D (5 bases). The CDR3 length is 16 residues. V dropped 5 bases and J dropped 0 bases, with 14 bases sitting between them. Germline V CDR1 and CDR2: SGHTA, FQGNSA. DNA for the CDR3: TGTGCCAGCAGCCGGAGCGGCCGCAGCTCCTACAATGAGCAGTTCTTC. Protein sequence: CASSRSGRSSYNEQFF. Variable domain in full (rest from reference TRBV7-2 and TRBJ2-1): GAGVSQSPSNKVTEKGKDVELRCDPISGHTALYWYRQSLGQGLEFLIYFQGNSAPDKSGLPSDRFSAERTGGSVSTLTIQRTQQEDSAVYLCASSRSGRSSYNEQFFGPGTRLTVL.

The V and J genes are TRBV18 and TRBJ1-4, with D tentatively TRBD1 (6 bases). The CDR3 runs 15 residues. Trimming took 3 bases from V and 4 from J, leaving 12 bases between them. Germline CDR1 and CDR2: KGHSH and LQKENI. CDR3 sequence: CASSPSNRDNEKLFF. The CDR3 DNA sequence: TGTGCCAGCTCACCCTCCAACAGGGATAATGAAAAACTGTTTTTT.

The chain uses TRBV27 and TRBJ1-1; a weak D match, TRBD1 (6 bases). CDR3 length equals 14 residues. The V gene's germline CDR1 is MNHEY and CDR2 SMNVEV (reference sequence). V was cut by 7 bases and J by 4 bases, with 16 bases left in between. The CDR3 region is CASKSAGAVTEAFF. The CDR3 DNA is TGTGCCAGCAAGTCCGCAGGGGCAGTCACTGAAGCTTTCTTT.

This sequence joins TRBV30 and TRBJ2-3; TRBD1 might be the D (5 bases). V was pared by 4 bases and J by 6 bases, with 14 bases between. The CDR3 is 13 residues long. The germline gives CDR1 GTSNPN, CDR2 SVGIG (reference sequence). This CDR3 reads CAWKGSMWDTQYF. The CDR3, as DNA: TGTGCCTGGAAGGGGTCAATGTGGGATACGCAGTATTTT.

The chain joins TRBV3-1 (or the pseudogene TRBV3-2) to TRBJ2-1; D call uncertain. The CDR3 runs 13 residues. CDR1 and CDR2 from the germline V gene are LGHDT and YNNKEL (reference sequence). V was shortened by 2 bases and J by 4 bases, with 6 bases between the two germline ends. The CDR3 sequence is CASSQNLYNEQFF. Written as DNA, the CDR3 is TGTGCCAGCAGCCAAAACCTATACAATGAGCAGTTCTTC.

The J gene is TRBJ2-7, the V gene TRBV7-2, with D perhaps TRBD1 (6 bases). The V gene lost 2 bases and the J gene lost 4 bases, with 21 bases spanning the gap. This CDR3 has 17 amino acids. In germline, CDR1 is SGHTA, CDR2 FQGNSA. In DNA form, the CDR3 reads TGTGCCAGCAGCTTACAAGGCGACAGGTTAGGGGCTTACGAGCAGTACGTC. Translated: CASSLQGDRLGAYEQYV.

CDR3 in amino acids: CASSHWRSAETQYF. CDR3 in DNA: TGTGCCAGCAGCCATTGGAGAAGCGCGGAGACCCAGTACTTC. This chain connects TRBV14 to TRBJ2-5, with D unresolved. The ends were cut back, 3 bases at V and 5 bases at J, with 13 bases in the middle. The CDR3 runs to 14 residues. Germline V gene sequence: CDR1 SGHDN, CDR2 FVKESK. The whole variable domain, filled in from reference TRBV14 and TRBJ2-5, reads EAGVTQFPSHSVIEKGQTVTLRCDPISGHDNLYWYRRVMGKEIKFLLHFVKESKQDESGMPNNRFLAERTGGTYSTLKVQPAELEDSGVYFCASSHWRSAETQYFGPGTRLLVL.

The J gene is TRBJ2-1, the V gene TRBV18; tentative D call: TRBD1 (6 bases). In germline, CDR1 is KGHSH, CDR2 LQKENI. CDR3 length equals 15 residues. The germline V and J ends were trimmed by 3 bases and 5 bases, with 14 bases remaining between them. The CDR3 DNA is TGTGCCAGCTCACCGCCGAGGACAGAGCACAATGAGCAGTTCTTC. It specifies CASSPPRTEHNEQFF.

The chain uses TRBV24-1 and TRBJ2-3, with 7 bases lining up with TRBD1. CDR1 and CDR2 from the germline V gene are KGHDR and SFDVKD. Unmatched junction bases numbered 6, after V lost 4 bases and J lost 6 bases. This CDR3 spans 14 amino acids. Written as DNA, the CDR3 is TGTGCCACCAGTGACACGACAGGGTGGGATACGCAGTATTTT. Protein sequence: CATSDTTGWDTQYF.

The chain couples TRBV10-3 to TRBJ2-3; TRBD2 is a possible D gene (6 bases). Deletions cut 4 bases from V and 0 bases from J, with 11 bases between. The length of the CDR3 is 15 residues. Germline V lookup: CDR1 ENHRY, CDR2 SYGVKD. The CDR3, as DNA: TGTGCCATCAGTGGTATTGGGGGGAGCACAGATACGCAGTATTTT. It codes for CAISGIGGSTDTQYF.

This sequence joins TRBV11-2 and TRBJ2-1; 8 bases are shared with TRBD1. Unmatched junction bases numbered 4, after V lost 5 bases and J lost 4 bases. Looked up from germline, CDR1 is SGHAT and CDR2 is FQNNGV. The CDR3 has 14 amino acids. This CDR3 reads CASSPDRGYNEQFF. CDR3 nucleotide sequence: TGTGCCAGCAGCCCCGACAGGGGATACAATGAGCAGTTCTTC.

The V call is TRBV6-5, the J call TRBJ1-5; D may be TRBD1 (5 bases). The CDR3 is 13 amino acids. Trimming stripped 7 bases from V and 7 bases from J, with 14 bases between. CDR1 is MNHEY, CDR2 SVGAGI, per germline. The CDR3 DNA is TGTGCCAGCACCCGTGGAGGGGACCAGCCCCAGCATTTT. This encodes CASTRGGDQPQHF.

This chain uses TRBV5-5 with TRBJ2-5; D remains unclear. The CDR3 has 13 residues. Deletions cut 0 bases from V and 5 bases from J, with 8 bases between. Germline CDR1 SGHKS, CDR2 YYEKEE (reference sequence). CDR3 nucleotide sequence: TGTGCCAGCAGCTTGGTTGCGCGGGAGACCCAGTACTTC. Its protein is CASSLVARETQYF.

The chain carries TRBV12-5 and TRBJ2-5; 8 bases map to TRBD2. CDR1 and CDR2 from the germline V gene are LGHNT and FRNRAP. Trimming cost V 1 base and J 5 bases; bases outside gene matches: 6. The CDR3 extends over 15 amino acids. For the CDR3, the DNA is TGTGCTAGTGGTTTGGGGCGGGGGGAGTACGAGACCCAGTACTTC. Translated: CASGLGRGEYETQYF.

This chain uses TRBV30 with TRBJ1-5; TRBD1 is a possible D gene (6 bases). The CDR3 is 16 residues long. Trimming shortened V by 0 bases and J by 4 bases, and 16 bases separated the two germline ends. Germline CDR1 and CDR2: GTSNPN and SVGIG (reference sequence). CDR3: CAWSVGTFRGNQPQHF. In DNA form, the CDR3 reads TGTGCCTGGAGTGTGGGGACATTCAGGGGAAATCAGCCCCAGCATTTT.

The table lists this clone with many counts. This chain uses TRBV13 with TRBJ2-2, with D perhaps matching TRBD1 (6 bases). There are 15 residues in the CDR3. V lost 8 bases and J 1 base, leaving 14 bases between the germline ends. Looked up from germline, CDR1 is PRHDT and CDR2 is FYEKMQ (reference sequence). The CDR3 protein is CASQLRQENTGELFF. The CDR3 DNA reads TGTGCCAGCCAATTGCGACAGGAGAACACCGGGGAGCTGTTTTTT.

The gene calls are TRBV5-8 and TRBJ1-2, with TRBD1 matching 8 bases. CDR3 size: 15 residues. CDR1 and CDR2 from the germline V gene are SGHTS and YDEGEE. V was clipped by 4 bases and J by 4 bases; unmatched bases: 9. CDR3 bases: TGTGCCAGCAGCCCTCCTTGGACAGGGAGCTATGGCTACACCTTC. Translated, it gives CASSPPWTGSYGYTF. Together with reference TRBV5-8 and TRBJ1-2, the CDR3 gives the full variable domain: EAGVTQSPTHLIKTRGQQATLRCSPISGHTSVYWYQQALGLGLQFLLWYDEGEERNRGNFPPRFSGRQFPNYSSELNVNALELEDSALYLCASSPPWTGSYGYTFGSGTRLTVV.

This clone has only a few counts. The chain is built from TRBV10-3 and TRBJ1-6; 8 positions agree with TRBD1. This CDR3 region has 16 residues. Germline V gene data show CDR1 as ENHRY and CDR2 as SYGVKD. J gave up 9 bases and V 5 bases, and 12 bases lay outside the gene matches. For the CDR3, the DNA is TGTGCCATCAGTCTATTCGGACAGGGCTCGGGTTCACCCCTCCACTTT. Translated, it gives CAISLFGQGSGSPLHF.

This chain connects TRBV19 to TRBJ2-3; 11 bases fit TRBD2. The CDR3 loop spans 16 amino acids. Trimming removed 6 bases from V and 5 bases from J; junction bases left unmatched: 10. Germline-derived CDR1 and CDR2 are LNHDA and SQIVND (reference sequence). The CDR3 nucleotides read TGTGCCAGTAGCGCCACTAGCGGGAGATCTGGAGATACGCAGTATTTT. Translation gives CASSATSGRSGDTQYF.

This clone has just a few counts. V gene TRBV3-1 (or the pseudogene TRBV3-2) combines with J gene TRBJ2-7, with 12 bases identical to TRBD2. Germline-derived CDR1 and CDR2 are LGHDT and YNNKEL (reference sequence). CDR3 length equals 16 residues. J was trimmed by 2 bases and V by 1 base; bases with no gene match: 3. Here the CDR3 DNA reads TGTGCCAGCAGCCAAGCTAGCGGGAGGGGGGCCTACGAGCAGTACTTC. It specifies CASSQASGRGAYEQYF.

DNA for the CDR3: TGTGCCAGCAGCAAAGGGACTAGCGGCTCCTACGAGCAGTACTTC. It specifies CASSKGTSGSYEQYF. The chain couples TRBV21-1 to TRBJ2-7; the table's D call of TRBD2 was not tested on the DNA. TRBV21-1 is a recognized pseudogene. CDR3 length: 15 amino acids.

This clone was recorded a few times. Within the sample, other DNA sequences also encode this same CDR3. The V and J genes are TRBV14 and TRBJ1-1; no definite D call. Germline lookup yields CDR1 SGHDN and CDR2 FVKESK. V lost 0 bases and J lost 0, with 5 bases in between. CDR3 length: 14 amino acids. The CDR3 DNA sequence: TGTGCCAGCAGCCAAGATGAGGTGAACACTGAAGCTTTCTTT. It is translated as CASSQDEVNTEAFF.

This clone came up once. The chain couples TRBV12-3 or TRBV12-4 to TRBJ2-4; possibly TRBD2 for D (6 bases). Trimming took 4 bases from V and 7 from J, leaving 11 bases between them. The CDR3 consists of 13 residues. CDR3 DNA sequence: TGTGCCAGCAGTTACGGGAGAGGGAACATTCAGTACTTC. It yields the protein CASSYGRGNIQYF.

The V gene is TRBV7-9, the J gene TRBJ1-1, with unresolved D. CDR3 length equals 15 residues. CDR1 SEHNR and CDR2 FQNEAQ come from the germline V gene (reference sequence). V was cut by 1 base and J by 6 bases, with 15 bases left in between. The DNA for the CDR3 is TGTGCCAGCAGCTTAGAGACATTGGAATGGGCTGAAGCTTTCTTT. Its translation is CASSLETLEWAEAFF.

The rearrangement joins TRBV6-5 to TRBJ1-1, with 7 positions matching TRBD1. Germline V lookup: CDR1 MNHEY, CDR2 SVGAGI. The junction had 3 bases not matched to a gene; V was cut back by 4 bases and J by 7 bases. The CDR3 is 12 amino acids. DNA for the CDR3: TGTGCCAGCAGTTCCCAGGGGGGTGAAGCTTTCTTT. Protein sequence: CASSSQGGEAFF.

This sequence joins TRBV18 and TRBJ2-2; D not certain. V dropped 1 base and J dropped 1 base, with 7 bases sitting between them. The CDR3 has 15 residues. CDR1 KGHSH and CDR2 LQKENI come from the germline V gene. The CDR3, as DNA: TGTGCCAGCTCACCACTCTCGGGGAACACCGGGGAGCTGTTTTTT. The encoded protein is CASSPLSGNTGELFF. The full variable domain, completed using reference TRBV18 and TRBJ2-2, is NAGVMQNPRHLVRRRGQEARLRCSPMKGHSHVYWYRQLPEEGLKFMVYLQKENIIDESGMPKERFSAEFPKEGPSILRIQQVVRGDSAAYFCASSPLSGNTGELFFGEGSRLTVL.